The 10 T cell receptor beta chains reported below all come from one sample, sequenced in a study of memory CD4+ T cells and cytomegalovirus serostatus (dated by TCRdb to the late 2010s). Library method: the immunoSEQ multiplex PCR assay. As stored in TCRdb, this immuneACCESS dataset retains in-frame rearrangements with V and J assigned. A fraction of the clones does not appear; measured against another copy, unresolved V genes explain less than half of the discrepancy, and the remainder lacks a known reason. This sample comprises some 60,000 clones, over 65% of them detected only once. Roughly 3% of the sample is in the top ten clones. A FACSAria II was used to sort memory CD4+ T cells, defined as single viable CD3+CD4+CD8-CD45RO+ cells. The sample taken for sequencing was memory CD4+ T cells from blood. These receptors originate from an adult in good health and CMV-seropositive.

This chain connects TRBV2 to TRBJ2-2, with 10 nucleotides matching TRBD2. V dropped 2 bases and J dropped 4; count of bases not matched to a gene: 10. This CDR3 is 18 amino acids long. Per the germline V gene, CDR1 is SNHLY and CDR2 is FYNNEI. This chain's CDR3 is CASSELSGRVSGTGELFF. CDR3 coding DNA: TGTGCCAGCAGTGAATTGAGCGGGAGGGTTAGCGGCACCGGGGAGCTGTTTTTT.

The rearrangement uses TRBV7-2 and TRBJ2-3, with 12 nucleotides matching TRBD2. This CDR3 has 17 amino acids. The trim removed 4 bases at V and 3 bases at J, leaving 8 bases unmatched. Germline V gives CDR1 SGHTA, CDR2 FQGNSA. For the CDR3, the DNA is TGTGCCAGCAGCTCGGGCCGACTAGCGGGAGCAACAGATACGCAGTATTTT. It encodes CASSSGRLAGATDTQYF.

Only a few counts were recorded for this clone. The chain uses TRBV5-5 and TRBJ1-3; the match to TRBD1 covers 7 bases. Per the germline V gene, CDR1 is SGHKS and CDR2 is YYEKEE (reference sequence). V shed 0 bases and J 4 bases; nucleotides not matched to a gene: 4. This CDR3 contains 15 residues. CDR3 nucleotides: TGTGCCAGCAGCTTGGACAGGGGAGGAGGAAACACCATATATTTT. Translated, it gives CASSLDRGGGNTIYF.

This chain connects TRBV7-9 to TRBJ2-7, with D possibly TRBD1 on 6 matching bases. The CDR3 length is 16 residues. V dropped 0 bases and J dropped 0 bases, with 12 bases sitting between them. Germline V gene sequence: CDR1 SEHNR, CDR2 FQNEAQ (reference sequence). CDR3 amino acids: CASSLAPQGRSYEQYF. CDR3 sequence (DNA): TGTGCCAGCAGCTTAGCGCCACAGGGCCGCTCCTACGAGCAGTACTTC.

There are a few counts of this clone. The V call is TRBV27, the J call TRBJ1-1; the D gene is possibly TRBD1 (6 bases). Trimming stripped 5 bases from V and 4 bases from J, with 17 bases between. Germline loops: CDR1 MNHEY, CDR2 SMNVEV (reference sequence). This CDR3 has 15 residues. The CDR3 DNA follows: TGTGCCAGCAGTACGGCGACAGGCTTGAGCACTGAAGCTTTCTTT. Amino acids: CASSTATGLSTEAFF.

This clone was counted once. The chain employs TRBV27 and TRBJ2-2, with D tentatively TRBD2 (5 bases). V dropped 7 bases and J dropped 2 bases, with 11 bases sitting between them. The germline V gene encodes CDR1 MNHEY and CDR2 SMNVEV (reference sequence). The CDR3 sequence is 14 residues long. The CDR3 protein is CASKRGINTGELFF. CDR3 sequence (DNA): TGTGCCAGCAAGAGAGGGATCAACACCGGGGAGCTGTTTTTT.

This clone showed up just once. For the CDR3, the DNA is TGTGCCAGCAGGACGGGGGGGACAGCGGCCTACGAGCAGTACTTC. Its translation: CASRTGGTAAYEQYF. The genes are TRBV6-1 and TRBJ2-7; D is possibly TRBD2 (8 bases). V lost 6 bases and J 2 bases, leaving 17 bases between the germline ends. CDR3 length equals 15 residues. Germline values: CDR1 MNHNS, CDR2 SASEGT.

The genes are TRBV19 and TRBJ2-2; TRBD2 is a possible D gene (5 bases). Looked up from germline, CDR1 is LNHDA and CDR2 is SQIVND (reference sequence). The CDR3 consists of 14 residues. Trimming cost V 7 bases and J 4 bases, with 13 bases left between them. The CDR3 spells CASNEGLGTGELFF. Here the CDR3 DNA reads TGTGCCAGTAACGAGGGTTTAGGCACCGGGGAGCTGTTTTTT.

The chain has TRBV29-1 and TRBJ2-5; the D gene is possibly TRBD1 (6 bases). V lost 4 bases, J lost 3 bases, and 18 bases lay in between. Germline V gives CDR1 SQVTM, CDR2 ANQGSEA. The CDR3 covers 15 residues. DNA of the CDR3: TGCAGCGTTGGGGGCAGGGGAAGGGTTAAAGAGACCCAGTACTTC. Residues: CSVGGRGRVKETQYF. The full variable domain, with the rest looked up from reference TRBV29-1 and TRBJ2-5, is SAVISQKPSRDICQRGTSLTIQCQVDSQVTMMFWYRQQPGQSLTLIATANQGSEATYESGFVIDKFPISRPNLTFSTLTVSNMSPEDSSIYLCSVGGRGRVKETQYFGPGTRLLVL.

This chain links TRBV29-1 with TRBJ2-3, with D possibly being TRBD2 (5 bases). Trimming took off 6 bases at V and 2 bases at J, with 15 bases between the two ends. The CDR3 consists of 14 residues. Germline CDR1 reads SQVTM; CDR2 reads ANQGSEA. CDR3 region: CSVDSNGITDTQYF. The CDR3 DNA sequence: TGCAGCGTCGATTCGAACGGGATCACAGATACGCAGTATTTT.